The text below deals with one T cell receptor beta chain. Its antigen is as yet unknown. CDR3 size: 16 residues. Trimming removed 4 bases from V and 5 bases from J; junction bases left unmatched: 6. The germline gives CDR1 MGHRA, CDR2 YSYEKL. This sample was taken from a study of cytomegalovirus exposure and HLA in healthy donors. Study as a whole: Of around 400 genotyped donors, roughly 76% grouped in the Caucasian-associated ancestry cluster.

The donors were healthy bone marrow donors. Study observations and caveats: Accurate predictions that matched the HLA-A and HLA-B alleles of most subjects were reportedly made from TCR beta sequences. The Asian-associated ancestry cluster reportedly had fewer N-insertions than the approximately 630-donor mean in a later analysis.

PCR was performed using 60 Vbeta and 13 Jbeta primers. Assay: immunoSEQ multiplex PCR; the TCRdb copy retains only in-frame clones and omits some. Found here are about 160,000 clones, around 82% of them singletons; the top ten hold roughly 1%. Sequenced input: PBMCs. This TCR derives from a man aged 25 to 40 in good health and CMV-seronegative. The chain recombines TRBV4-1 with TRBJ2-5, with 14 bases aligning to TRBD2. CDR3 sequence reads: CASSLSTSGGAETQYF. The DNA of the CDR3 is TGCGCCAGCAGCCTATCGACTAGCGGGGGGGCTGAGACCCAGTACTTC.